Following are 28 T cell receptor beta chains from one sample sequenced in a study of blood T cell repertoires in COVID-19. Assay: immunoSEQ multiplex PCR; the TCRdb copy retains only in-frame clones and omits some. Here the sample spans 150,000 to 200,000 clones, around 82% being singletons. Source material: peripheral blood. These receptors were taken from a woman aged 40 to 50 with COVID-19, enrolled during active disease.

The rearrangement links TRBV10-3 to TRBJ2-5; 10 nucleotides line up with TRBD1. Germline CDR1 is ENHRY and CDR2 is SYGVKD. The trim removed 6 bases at V and 4 bases at J, leaving 5 bases unmatched. The CDR3 runs 14 residues. The CDR3 DNA is TGTGCCATCAGCCGGGACAGGGGAGTAGAGACCCAGTACTTC. It is translated as CAISRDRGVETQYF.

The gene calls are TRBV29-1 and TRBJ1-2; D gene ambiguous. The CDR3 consists of 12 residues. Trimming shortened V by 4 bases and J by 3 bases, and 9 bases separated the two germline ends. Germline CDR1 reads SQVTM; CDR2 reads ANQGSEA. The CDR3 bases are TGCAGCGTTGTTGGAGTAGACTATGGCTACACCTTC. Protein sequence: CSVVGVDYGYTF. Full variable domain (rest looked up from reference TRBV29-1 and TRBJ1-2): SAVISQKPSRDICQRGTSLTIQCQVDSQVTMMFWYRQQPGQSLTLIATANQGSEATYESGFVIDKFPISRPNLTFSTLTVSNMSPEDSSIYLCSVVGVDYGYTFGSGTRLTVV.

This chain connects TRBV7-3 to TRBJ2-1; D remains ambiguous. The germline gives CDR1 SGHTA, CDR2 FQGTGA. Trimming took off 5 bases at V and 5 bases at J, with 10 bases between the two ends. CDR3 length equals 13 residues. This chain's CDR3 is CASSPSRNNEQFF. The CDR3 DNA follows: TGTGCCAGCAGCCCTAGTAGGAACAATGAGCAGTTCTTC.

The chain uses TRBV7-8 and TRBJ2-3; D perhaps matches TRBD2 (6 bases). Deletions cut 3 bases from V and 3 bases from J, with 13 bases between. The CDR3 consists of 15 residues. Germline V gene data show CDR1 as SGHVS and CDR2 as FQNEAQ. The CDR3 region has the DNA TGTGCCAGCAGCTTCTCGGACGGGAGAACAGATACGCAGTATTTT. Translation gives CASSFSDGRTDTQYF.

With regard to this clone: Other DNA sequences of this sample code for an identical CDR3. The gene calls are TRBV28 and TRBJ1-1; 8 bases are shared with TRBD1. CDR3 length equals 13 residues. V was clipped by 7 bases and J by 3 bases; unmatched bases: 4. Germline V lookup: CDR1 MDHEN, CDR2 SYDVKM. The CDR3 here is CASTGTGYTEAFF. The CDR3 coding sequence is TGTGCCAGCACCGGGACAGGATACACTGAAGCTTTCTTT.

This rearrangement joins TRBV9 to TRBJ2-1, with D unclear. The CDR3 runs 14 residues. Between the trimmed V and J ends, which lost 6 bases and 3 bases, there was a span of 13 bases. Germline V gene data show CDR1 as SGDLS and CDR2 as YYNGEE. The CDR3 coding sequence is TGTGCCAGCAATGAGGCCCCCAACTACAATGAGCAGTTCTTC. Translated, it gives CASNEAPNYNEQFF.

This clone was observed a few times. The V and J genes are TRBV3-1 (or the pseudogene TRBV3-2) and TRBJ2-1; 8 positions agree with TRBD1. CDR1 and CDR2 from the germline V gene are LGHDT and YNNKEL (reference sequence). This CDR3 contains 15 residues. V shed 6 bases, J shed 4 bases, and the junction held 8 bases outside the gene matches. CDR3 sequence (DNA): TGTGCCAGCAGAACCGACAGGGGAAGGTACAATGAGCAGTTCTTC. Amino acid sequence: CASRTDRGRYNEQFF.

This clone was detected only once. The chain combines TRBV5-5 with TRBJ1-1; perhaps TRBD1 as D (5 bases). The germline V gene encodes CDR1 SGHKS and CDR2 YYEKEE (reference sequence). Trimming took off 4 bases at V and 1 base at J, with 11 bases between the two ends. The CDR3 sequence is 14 residues long. The CDR3 DNA reads TGTGCCAGCAGCCAACCCGACAGGAACACTGAAGCTTTCTTT. Residues: CASSQPDRNTEAFF.

The chain joins TRBV7-9 to TRBJ1-2; the D is unclear. The CDR3 sequence is 14 residues long. Per the germline V gene, CDR1 is SEHNR and CDR2 is FQNEAQ (reference sequence). V was cut by 5 bases and J by 0 bases, with 10 bases left in between. The CDR3 DNA is TGTGCCAGCAGCCCGCACGGGACTAACTATGGCTACACCTTC. Translated, it gives CASSPHGTNYGYTF.

This chain connects TRBV6-5 to TRBJ1-2; D is possibly TRBD1 (5 bases). This CDR3 spans 14 amino acids. Germline loops: CDR1 MNHEY, CDR2 SVGAGI. The V end was cut by 7 bases, the J end by 8 bases, with 20 bases between. CDR3 sequence (DNA): TGTGCCAGCATGTCGGGGGGAGGGGTAAGAGGCTACACCTTC. Amino acids: CASMSGGGVRGYTF.

The CDR3 DNA sequence: TGTGCCACCAGCAGAGATTGGACTAGCGGGAGTTACAATGAGCAGTTCTTC. Protein sequence: CATSRDWTSGSYNEQFF. V is TRBV15 and J is TRBJ2-1, with 13 bases lining up with TRBD2. Germline lookup yields CDR1 LNHNV and CDR2 YYDKDF (reference sequence). V gave up 0 bases and J gave up 4 bases; unmatched junction bases: 3. The length of the CDR3 is 17 residues.

The genes are TRBV12-3 or TRBV12-4 and TRBJ1-4; D may be TRBD1 (6 bases). Trimming pared 6 bases from V and 5 bases from J, leaving 7 bases between. The CDR3 is 12 amino acids. The CDR3 sequence is CASRRGNEKLFF. The DNA of the CDR3 is TGTGCCAGCAGGAGGGGGAATGAAAAACTGTTTTTT.

J is TRBJ1-1 and V is TRBV28, with TRBD1 matching over 10 bases. V shed 6 bases, J shed 4 bases, and the junction held 8 bases outside the gene matches. This CDR3 contains 15 residues. Germline V gene data show CDR1 as MDHEN and CDR2 as SYDVKM. This chain's CDR3 is CASSRTGTGATEAFF. CDR3 DNA: TGTGCCAGCAGCCGTACCGGGACAGGGGCCACTGAAGCTTTCTTT.

The chain combines TRBV9 with TRBJ1-5, with 7 bases identical to TRBD1. The junction had 6 bases not matched to a gene; V was cut back by 3 bases and J by 6 bases. The CDR3 extends over 14 amino acids. Germline CDR1 SGDLS, CDR2 YYNGEE. The DNA for the CDR3 is TGTGCCAGCAGCGCCAACAGGGGTGGTCAGCCCCAGCATTTT. Protein: CASSANRGGQPQHF.

The CDR3 sequence is CASSDPSGTAGGYTF. The CDR3, as DNA: TGTGCCAGCAGTGATCCATCTGGGACAGCGGGCGGCTACACCTTC. The chain links TRBV25-1 to TRBJ1-2; TRBD1 matches 7 bases. The J segment lost 8 bases and the V segment lost 3 bases, leaving 12 bases of the junction unmatched. Germline CDR1 is MGHDK and CDR2 is SYGVNS. This CDR3 has 15 amino acids.

The rearrangement uses TRBV14 and TRBJ2-1, with D perhaps matching TRBD1 (5 bases). The germline V gene encodes CDR1 SGHDN and CDR2 FVKESK. This CDR3 region has 12 residues. V was clipped by 2 bases and J by 8 bases, with 7 bases between them. The CDR3 region is CASSQQGYEQFF. The CDR3 nucleotides are TGTGCCAGCAGCCAACAGGGATATGAGCAGTTCTTC.

The V call is TRBV7-3, the J call TRBJ1-5, with D perhaps TRBD1 (5 bases). V was cut by 5 bases and J by 2 bases, with 10 bases left in between. Per the germline V gene, CDR1 is SGHTA and CDR2 is FQGTGA. This CDR3 is 14 amino acids long. As DNA, the CDR3 is TGTGCCAGCAGCCCCACGGGGGGCAATCAGCCCCAGCATTTT. Translated: CASSPTGGNQPQHF.

The chain links TRBV21-1 to TRBJ1-6. TRBV21-1 is a listed pseudogene. The CDR3 length is 11 residues. CDR3 amino acids: CASSGESPLHF. In DNA, the CDR3 is TGTGCCAGCAGTGGAGAATCACCCCTCCACTTT.

This chain joins TRBV10-3 and TRBJ2-5; 7 bases match TRBD1. Germline V gene data show CDR1 as ENHRY and CDR2 as SYGVKD. V was clipped by 0 bases and J by 0 bases; unmatched bases: 10. This CDR3 comprises 18 residues. This CDR3 is CAISESGQPTLDQETQYF. Written as DNA, the CDR3 is TGTGCCATCAGTGAGTCGGGACAGCCAACTTTAGACCAAGAGACCCAGTACTTC.

The rearrangement links TRBV25-1 to TRBJ2-1, with unresolved D. V was trimmed by 2 bases and J by 4 bases, leaving 9 bases between them. The CDR3 sequence is 14 residues long. The germline V gene encodes CDR1 MGHDK and CDR2 SYGVNS. The CDR3 protein is CASSEESGYNEQFF. CDR3 nucleotide sequence: TGTGCCAGCAGTGAAGAGAGTGGTTACAATGAGCAGTTCTTC.

The table lists this clone with a few counts. The genes are TRBV7-8 and TRBJ2-1, with 10 bases aligning to TRBD2. The germline CDR1 and CDR2 sequences are SGHVS and FQNEAQ. The CDR3 loop spans 19 amino acids. Losses at the gene ends were 3 bases for V and 0 bases for J; bases not matched to a gene: 11. The CDR3 nucleotides are TGTGCCAGCAGCTTTCGGACTAGCGGACGATACAGCTCCTACAATGAGCAGTTCTTC. This gives the protein CASSFRTSGRYSSYNEQFF.

The V gene is TRBV25-1, the J gene TRBJ1-6; D not certain. V was pared by 1 base and J by 5 bases, with 6 bases between. CDR3 length: 14 residues. Germline CDR1 reads MGHDK; CDR2 reads SYGVNS. The CDR3 spells CASSEWRNNSPLHF. As DNA, the CDR3 is TGTGCCAGCAGTGAATGGAGAAATAATTCACCCCTCCACTTT.

The chain recombines TRBV19 with TRBJ1-1; D unresolved. The length of the CDR3 is 15 residues. Germline V CDR1 and CDR2: LNHDA, SQIVND (reference sequence). V was shortened by 1 base and J by 0 bases, with 9 bases between the two germline ends. The CDR3 loop reads CASSIVAGMNTEAFF. Here the CDR3 DNA reads TGTGCCAGTAGTATAGTTGCAGGCATGAACACTGAAGCTTTCTTT.

The chain recombines TRBV28 with TRBJ2-7, with D perhaps matching TRBD2 (6 bases). Germline V lookup: CDR1 MDHEN, CDR2 SYDVKM. V was clipped by 6 bases and J by 2 bases, with 11 bases between them. The CDR3 is 13 residues long. The chain's CDR3 is CASRPGGPYEQYF. CDR3 nucleotides: TGTGCCAGCAGGCCCGGGGGTCCCTACGAGCAGTACTTC.

This chain uses TRBV19 with TRBJ2-7, with D perhaps TRBD2 (5 bases). Germline assignment: CDR1 LNHDA and CDR2 SQIVND (reference sequence). CDR3 size: 15 residues. Trimming shortened V by 3 bases and J by 0 bases, and 12 bases separated the two germline ends. For the CDR3, the DNA is TGTGCCAGTAGTATGAAAGCGGAAGCCTCCTACGAGCAGTACGTC. Its translation: CASSMKAEASYEQYV.

This clone occurred a few times. This chain uses TRBV5-6 with TRBJ1-1; TRBD1 is a possible D gene (5 bases). CDR1 and CDR2 from the germline V gene are SGHDT and YYEEEE. Trimming pared 4 bases from V and 0 bases from J, leaving 13 bases between. The CDR3 consists of 15 residues. CDR3 loop: CASSPIDSLNTEAFF. CDR3 nucleotides: TGTGCCAGCAGCCCGATAGACAGCCTGAACACTGAAGCTTTCTTT.

CDR3 nucleotides: TGTGCCAGCAGCCAAGATTCGAGGGGCACAGATACGCAGTATTTT. The encoded protein is CASSQDSRGTDTQYF. This chain uses TRBV4-2 with TRBJ2-3; maybe TRBD2 (5 bases). V gave up 0 bases and J gave up 1 base, with 8 bases separating them. Germline CDR1 LGHNA, CDR2 YNFKEQ. The CDR3 runs to 15 residues.

As for this clone: Compared with germline, one end of the junction differs, possibly owing to a read error. The chain links TRBV28 to TRBJ2-5; 7 bases match TRBD2. The CDR3 consists of 14 residues. Germline V lookup: CDR1 MDHEN, CDR2 SYDVKM. The CDR3 protein is CASTGGGGLETQYF. In nucleotides, the CDR3 is TGTGCGAGCACGGGTGGGGGAGGGCTGGAGACCCAGTACTTC.